This TCR beta chain was recorded in a study of T-cell memory formation after mild COVID-19. On the study more broadly: Largely, TCR clusters stayed within a single donor. General study points: Contracting CD4+ clones sat mainly in CM and EM; CD8+ in EMRA. Contracting clones from day 15 to 85 had balanced CD4/CD8; later expanders favoured CD4+.

TCRdb re-analysed the 5' RACE reads in MiXCR, keeping a single row per CDR3 protein. The sample lists around 210,000 distinct CDR3 sequences, 9.5% seen once, with 3.5% to 4% in the top ten. The V end was cut by 3 bases, the J end by 6 bases, with 8 bases between. CDR1 and CDR2 (germline): MNHEY, SMNVEV (reference sequence). The length of the CDR3 is 12 residues. On this clonotype: Its antigen is currently unknown.

This chain uses TRBV27 with TRBJ1-2; D call uncertain. The receptor was isolated from a man younger than 35 who had mild COVID-19 (a few samples of this study predate the infection). Cell type and time point are not known. The sample consisted of PBMCs or a T cell subset sorted from them (not recorded which). CDR3 in amino acids: CASSFRGHGYTF. Here the CDR3 DNA reads TGTGCCAGCAGTTTCCGGGGTCATGGCTACACCTTC.